The 30 T cell receptor beta chains reported below all come from one sample, sequenced in a study of blood T cell repertoires in COVID-19. Only in-frame clones appear in the TCRdb table, and some are missing; sequencing was by immunoSEQ multiplex PCR. The top ten hold approximately 3.4% of the sample, which has 60,000 or so clones, about 80% seen once. Material for sequencing was peripheral blood. Receptors were obtained from a woman of 80 years or more with acute or convalescent COVID-19.

This chain joins TRBV5-1 and TRBJ1-2, with TRBD1 matching 8 bases. CDR1 and CDR2 (germline): SGHRS, YFSETQ. This CDR3 has 13 amino acids. The V gene end was trimmed by 7 bases and the J gene end by 4 bases; junction bases not matched to a gene: 6. CDR3 coding DNA: TGCGCCAGCGGGGACAGGAAGACCTATGGCTACACCTTC. This encodes CASGDRKTYGYTF.

The chain combines TRBV6-5 with TRBJ1-6; no clear D. The CDR3 has 15 amino acids. V lost 0 bases, J lost 8 bases, and 11 bases lay in between. Germline V CDR1 and CDR2: MNHEY, SVGAGI. Here the CDR3 DNA reads TGTGCCAGCAGTTACTCCGGGAGTCAGGATTCACCCCTCCACTTT. Protein sequence: CASSYSGSQDSPLHF.

The gene calls are TRBV18 and TRBJ2-3; TRBD1 aligns across 9 bases. The CDR3 contains 15 residues. CDR1 and CDR2 from the germline V gene are KGHSH and LQKENI. V lost 6 bases, J lost 2 bases, and 6 bases stayed unmatched. Here the CDR3 reads CASSRGTGITDTQYF. CDR3 in DNA: TGTGCCAGCTCCCGGGGGACAGGGATCACAGATACGCAGTATTTT.

J is TRBJ2-7 and V is TRBV18; 8 bases align to TRBD1. The CDR3 runs 14 residues. Trimming removed 3 bases from V and 3 bases from J; junction bases left unmatched: 4. The V gene's germline CDR1 is KGHSH and CDR2 LQKENI. DNA for the CDR3: TGTGCCAGCTCACCGTCCGGGACAGGCTACGAGCAGTACTTC. Its protein product is CASSPSGTGYEQYF.

V usage is TRBV27 and J usage is TRBJ2-5, with a weak D call TRBD2 (5 bases). V shed 6 bases and J shed 5 bases, with 16 bases lying between them. CDR3 size: 14 residues. Germline V gives CDR1 MNHEY, CDR2 SMNVEV (reference sequence). CDR3 sequence reads: CASRARDGFETQYF. CDR3 sequence (DNA): TGTGCCAGCAGAGCCCGGGATGGGTTTGAGACCCAGTACTTC.

The chain has TRBV5-1 and TRBJ2-5, with 7 bases that match TRBD2. The CDR3 sequence is 15 residues long. V shed 7 bases and J 2 bases; nucleotides not matched to a gene: 11. Germline CDR1 reads SGHRS; CDR2 reads YFSETQ. CDR3 sequence reads: CASRLWGGKQETQYF. The DNA of the CDR3 is TGCGCCAGCCGACTCTGGGGGGGGAAGCAAGAGACCCAGTACTTC.

The J gene is TRBJ2-2, the V gene TRBV19; TRBD1 agrees at 7 bases. CDR1 and CDR2 (germline): LNHDA, SQIVND (reference sequence). The CDR3 loop spans 15 amino acids. V lost 5 bases and J lost 3; bases outside the gene matches: 6. CDR3 bases: TGTGCCAGTAGTTCCCGACAGGGTTACACCGGGGAGCTGTTTTTT. It translates to CASSSRQGYTGELFF.

The chain recombines TRBV24-1 with TRBJ2-1, with 9 bases aligning to TRBD1. This CDR3 has 16 residues. The V gene's germline CDR1 is KGHDR and CDR2 SFDVKD. The trim removed 4 bases at V and 4 bases at J, leaving 7 bases unmatched. The CDR3 nucleotides read TGTGCCACCAGTGACTCCGGGACAGGGCCTTACAATGAGCAGTTCTTC. This codes for CATSDSGTGPYNEQFF.

This sequence joins TRBV21-1 and TRBJ1-3; the D call of TRBD1 is as the table states it, not checked on the DNA. TRBV21-1 is a pseudogene locus. The CDR3 loop spans 16 amino acids. In DNA, the CDR3 is TGTGCCAGCAGCAGGGGGACCGACAGGGGAAGAAACACCATATATTTT. It specifies CASSRGTDRGRNTIYF.

This sequence joins TRBV5-1 and TRBJ2-1; the D gene is possibly TRBD1 (6 bases). Germline V CDR1 and CDR2: SGHRS, YFSETQ. Trimming took 0 bases from V and 5 from J, leaving 12 bases between them. CDR3 length equals 15 residues. The CDR3 loop is CASSLGDRTHNEQFF. The CDR3, as DNA: TGCGCCAGCAGCTTGGGCGACAGGACCCACAATGAGCAGTTCTTC.

The CDR3 coding sequence is TGTGCCAGCAACCTCCTGGGGGGAGGGGGCACAGATACGCAGTATTTT. It specifies CASNLLGGGGTDTQYF. The J gene is TRBJ2-3, the V gene TRBV2, with TRBD2 identical over 7 bases. The CDR3 spans 16 residues. Germline V gene lookup returns CDR1 SNHLY and CDR2 FYNNEI. The V segment lost 7 bases and the J segment 1 base; nucleotides outside the gene matches: 11.

The chain has TRBV6-2 or TRBV6-3 and TRBJ2-7; D might be TRBD2 (5 bases). There are 13 residues in the CDR3. Germline CDR1 reads MNHEY; CDR2 reads SVGEGT. V lost 2 bases to trimming and J lost 0 bases, with 5 bases between them. The CDR3, as DNA: TGTGCCAGCAGTTACGACTACTCCTACGAGCAGTACTTC. As protein: CASSYDYSYEQYF.

J is TRBJ2-5 and V is TRBV28, with 13 positions matching TRBD2. There are 16 residues in the CDR3. Trimming removed 6 bases from V and 7 bases from J; junction bases left unmatched: 11. In germline, CDR1 is MDHEN, CDR2 SYDVKM. The CDR3 is CASRSGTSGTAGTQYF. CDR3 coding DNA: TGTGCCAGCAGATCCGGGACTAGCGGGACCGCCGGGACCCAGTACTTC.

This chain connects TRBV11-2 to TRBJ1-2; 7 nucleotides align to TRBD1. Germline V gives CDR1 SGHAT, CDR2 FQNNGV. V shed 3 bases and J 0 bases; nucleotides not matched to a gene: 4. This CDR3 spans 15 amino acids. CDR3 sequence reads: CASSFRDSPNYGYTF. Written as DNA, the CDR3 is TGTGCCAGCAGCTTCCGGGACAGCCCTAACTATGGCTACACCTTC.

This sequence joins TRBV19 and TRBJ2-6; the D gene is possibly TRBD2 (5 bases). Trimming took 3 bases from V and 2 from J, leaving 8 bases between them. Looked up from germline, CDR1 is LNHDA and CDR2 is SQIVND (reference sequence). The CDR3 sequence is 15 residues long. CDR3 in amino acids: CASSMGRTGANVLTF. The DNA of the CDR3 is TGTGCCAGTAGTATGGGGAGAACTGGGGCCAACGTCCTGACTTTC.

The chain is built from TRBV6-6 and TRBJ2-1; possibly TRBD1 for D (7 bases). This CDR3 spans 15 amino acids. Between the trimmed V and J ends, which lost 1 base and 7 bases, there was a span of 14 bases. The V gene's germline CDR1 is MNHNY and CDR2 SVGAGI (reference sequence). CDR3 residues: CASSYWQGGMNEQFF. The CDR3 DNA reads TGTGCCAGCAGTTACTGGCAGGGGGGAATGAATGAGCAGTTCTTC.

The rearrangement links TRBV16 to TRBJ2-4; possibly TRBD2 for D (5 bases). CDR1 and CDR2 from the germline V gene are KGHSY and FQNENV. Trimming cost V 4 bases and J 0 bases, with 13 bases left between them. The CDR3 contains 16 residues. In DNA, the CDR3 is TGTGCCAGCAGCCCCTCGGGAAGGATAGCCAAAAACATTCAGTACTTC. Encoded protein: CASSPSGRIAKNIQYF.

The CDR3 here is CASSFSARQDPYF. Written as DNA, the CDR3 is TGTGCCAGCAGCTTCTCCGCCAGACAGGATCCGTATTTT. The gene calls are TRBV7-9 and TRBJ2-3, with a tentative D call TRBD1 (6 bases). Between the trimmed V and J ends, which lost 3 bases and 14 bases, there was a span of 18 bases. The CDR3 extends over 13 amino acids. CDR1 and CDR2 from the germline V gene are SEHNR and FQNEAQ (reference sequence).

This chain links TRBV19 with TRBJ2-6; a possible D gene is TRBD2 (5 bases). V gave up 2 bases and J gave up 4 bases, with 12 bases separating them. Germline V gene lookup returns CDR1 LNHDA and CDR2 SQIVND (reference sequence). This CDR3 has 16 residues. The CDR3 spells CASSISREAGANVLTF. The CDR3 DNA follows: TGTGCCAGTAGTATAAGTCGGGAAGCGGGGGCCAACGTCCTGACTTTC. The entire variable domain, with the rest obtained from reference TRBV19 and TRBJ2-6, is as follows: DGGITQSPKYLFRKEGQNVTLSCEQNLNHDAMYWYRQDPGQGLRLIYYSQIVNDFQKGDIAEGYSVSREKKESFPLTVTSAQKNPTAFYLCASSISREAGANVLTFGAGSRLTVL.

V and J are TRBV30 and TRBJ1-4; 9 positions match TRBD1. Germline V gene data show CDR1 as GTSNPN and CDR2 as SVGIG (reference sequence). J was trimmed by 8 bases and V by 2 bases; bases with no gene match: 12. CDR3 length: 16 amino acids. Here the CDR3 reads CAWSPIRDRANEKLFF. The CDR3 bases are TGTGCCTGGAGTCCTATCCGGGACAGGGCGAACGAAAAACTGTTTTTT.

The chain recombines TRBV27 with TRBJ2-2; tentative D call: TRBD2 (5 bases). There are 17 residues in the CDR3. The germline V and J ends were trimmed by 6 bases and 1 base, with 18 bases remaining between them. Germline assignment: CDR1 MNHEY and CDR2 SMNVEV (reference sequence). This CDR3 reads CASRPVGDNRNTGELFF. CDR3 nucleotides: TGTGCCAGCAGGCCTGTGGGAGATAATAGGAACACCGGGGAGCTGTTTTTT.

This clone was seen more than once but under ten times. The V call is TRBV6-5, the J call TRBJ2-3; D gene uncertain. The CDR3 totals 15 residues. CDR1 and CDR2 (germline): MNHEY, SVGAGI. The germline V and J ends were trimmed by 6 bases and 1 base, with 14 bases remaining between them. CDR3 bases: TGTGCCAGCAGCCCGCTCACACCTCGCACAGATACGCAGTATTTT. It codes for CASSPLTPRTDTQYF.

DNA of the CDR3: TGCGCCAGCAGCCAAGTTCCAGGGGCGAGGGATACGCAGTATTTT. Translated, it gives CASSQVPGARDTQYF. The chain recombines TRBV4-1 with TRBJ2-3, with a weak D call TRBD1 (6 bases). The V gene's germline CDR1 is MGHRA and CDR2 YSYEKL. This CDR3 contains 15 residues. Trimming pared 1 base from V and 6 bases from J, leaving 14 bases between.

The V call is TRBV7-9, the J call TRBJ1-2; D call uncertain. The germline V gene encodes CDR1 SEHNR and CDR2 FQNEAQ (reference sequence). The CDR3 length is 12 residues. The V end was cut by 2 bases, the J end by 7 bases, with 8 bases between. CDR3 sequence (DNA): TGTGCCAGCAGCTTAAGTGAGGGTGGCTACACCTTC. Protein sequence: CASSLSEGGYTF. The entire variable domain, with the rest obtained from reference TRBV7-9 and TRBJ1-2, is as follows: DTGVSQNPRHKITKRGQNVTFRCDPISEHNRLYWYRQTLGQGPEFLTYFQNEAQLEKSRLLSDRFSAERPKGSFSTLEIQRTEQGDSAMYLCASSLSEGGYTFGSGTRLTVV.

The chain couples TRBV19 to TRBJ1-5, with D possibly TRBD1 on 5 matching bases. The germline V and J ends were trimmed by 7 bases and 0 bases, with 22 bases remaining between them. Germline V CDR1 and CDR2: LNHDA, SQIVND (reference sequence). CDR3 length: 18 residues. The CDR3 loop is CASTQRRGEINSNQPQHF. The CDR3 DNA is TGTGCCAGTACCCAACGGAGGGGCGAAATTAATAGCAATCAGCCCCAGCATTTT.

This chain connects TRBV29-1 to TRBJ1-4, with 9 bases fitting TRBD1. Germline assignment: CDR1 SQVTM and CDR2 ANQGSEA. There are 13 residues in the CDR3. J was trimmed by 4 bases and V by 7 bases; bases with no gene match: 4. The chain's CDR3 is CSGMGQGNEKLFF. Written as DNA, the CDR3 is TGCAGCGGGATGGGACAGGGTAATGAAAAACTGTTTTTT.

V is TRBV6-1 and J is TRBJ1-2; D gene unclear. The V and J ends lost 1 base and 5 bases respectively, with 5 bases between them. Germline V gene lookup returns CDR1 MNHNS and CDR2 SASEGT. The length of the CDR3 is 12 residues. CDR3 region: CASSEGGYGYTF. Written as DNA, the CDR3 is TGTGCCAGCAGTGAAGGCGGGTATGGCTACACCTTC.

The CDR3 region is CASSHGSYNEQFF. CDR3 coding DNA: TGCGCCAGCAGCCACGGGTCGTACAATGAGCAGTTCTTC. V and J are TRBV5-1 and TRBJ2-1; unclear D gene. The CDR3 extends over 13 amino acids. The germline V and J ends were trimmed by 4 bases and 4 bases, with 9 bases remaining between them. The germline gives CDR1 SGHRS, CDR2 YFSETQ.

The rearrangement joins TRBV5-1 to TRBJ1-3, with a tentative D call TRBD1 (6 bases). The CDR3 has 15 residues. CDR1 SGHRS and CDR2 YFSETQ come from the germline V gene. The V end lost 3 bases, the J end lost 0 bases, and 10 bases lay between the germline ends. CDR3 amino acids: CASSSTGTSGNTIYF. For the CDR3, the DNA is TGCGCCAGCAGCTCTACAGGGACCTCTGGAAACACCATATATTTT.

This chain links TRBV2 with TRBJ1-2, with 7 nucleotides matching TRBD1. Germline CDR1 is SNHLY and CDR2 is FYNNEI. Germline trimming cut 0 bases from V and 13 bases from J; bases unmatched to any gene: 8. The CDR3 has 13 residues. The CDR3 spells CASSEAQGGVGTF. DNA of the CDR3: TGTGCCAGCAGTGAAGCGCAGGGGGGTGTGGGCACCTTC.